This TCR beta chain originates from a study of blood T cells in healthy people across ages (dated by TCRdb to 2013 to 2016). For the study in its entirety: In model experiments, template switching captured roughly one uniquely barcoded TCR beta cDNA molecule for every two T cells. Using deep sequencing normalized with unique cDNA molecular identifiers, the study measured how TCR beta repertoire diversity changes with age. The donors were split into four age groups: young (average 16 years), middle-aged (roughly 39), aged (62) and long-lived (more than 80). To avoid experimental bias, donors of different ages were spread randomly across the sequencing lanes. The study analyzed two additional independent replicas of 1 million unique cDNA reads from the same blood draw for two donors, one aged 18 to 29 and one aged 80 or older.

Library prep was done by 5' RACE. The sequencing machine was an Illumina HiSeq 2500. A second PCR of about 6 to 11 cycles was performed with a sample-barcoded 5' primer and a J-beta primer mix. A unique molecular identifier was introduced onto each TCR beta cDNA molecule by a template-switch 5' adaptor carrying 12 random nucleotides. Each sample yielded at least 3 million CDR3-containing paired-end reads. First-strand cDNA was synthesized from all RNA with the Mint cDNA synthesis kit, primed by a TRBC-specific oligonucleotide. After uracil-DNA glycosylase treatment, a first 18-cycle PCR used universal primers M1SS and BC2_uni_R on all cDNA. As for how the authors treated the data: For normalization, 1 million high-quality reads were randomly selected from each sample, with every read carrying a distinct molecular identifier. Reads with shared molecular identifiers were discarded instead of being binned into consensus sequences. MiTCR, set to a Q25 quality threshold and the strictest error-elimination algorithm, was used for CDR3 identification, clonotype clustering and error correction. A nonparametric unseen species model with Euler transformation was used to estimate a lower bound on total TCR beta diversity. TCRdb cleaned the public reads at Q25 with fastp, built clones with MiXCR and kept in-frame beta chains. Merged by CDR3 protein, the rows form single entries marked with the most common genes and DNA. For this entry, the V and J calls and clone size follow TCRdb and not the study's own pipeline. In all, the sample holds about 580,000 distinct CDR3 sequences, and around 50% of those were seen once. The ten largest clonotypes hold 20% to 25% of the sample.

The CDR3 has 17 amino acids, counting the end cysteine and phenylalanine. Only the CDR3 DNA is retained, 51 bases long and in frame from the first base. The germline V gene (reference sequence) sets CDR1 to MNHNY and CDR2 to SVGAGI. Deletion took 6 bases off V and 0 bases off J, with a span of 20 bases between the germline ends. Systemically healthy Caucasian individuals from Russia, some 36 in total and aged about 6 to 95 years, were included as donors. Roughly 10 milliliters of peripheral blood were drawn from each donor into EDTA-treated Vacutainer tubes. PBMCs were isolated by Ficoll-Paque density-gradient centrifugation, with at least 7 million obtained per sample. Trizol reagent was used to extract total RNA from the PBMCs, yielding at least 6 micrograms per sample. The percentages of naive CD45RAhigh/CD27high T cells were determined by flow cytometry on a PBMC aliquot from every donor. On this clonotype itself: Its cognate antigen has yet to be identified. Base qualities are not at hand, and no much larger clone is one base apart.

What the study reported, not specific to this receptor: Compared with the aged group, the long-lived group had more naive CD4+ T cells, fewer expanded clones and increased TCR diversity, suggesting age selection. The percentage of naive T cells measured by flow cytometry correlated strongly with observed TCR beta diversity. Estimates of total diversity from one million sequenced T cells were regarded as lower bounds and underestimates. As age increased, observed TCR beta diversity per million T cells dropped in a roughly linear way, and a significant reduction was already evident by age roughly 40. The CMV infection status of donors was not known, potentially confounding age-related changes in expanded clonotypes. Bulk unsorted PBMC profiling prevented conclusive comparison of naive and antigen-experienced compartments.

The sequence was obtained from a man at least 80 years old in good health. Rearrangement joined TRBV6-6 to TRBJ1-1; no D gene is confidently identified. Sequencing input: blood. The nucleotide sequence reads as follows: TGTGCCAGCAGGCCGTTACCCGACTTGGCCATGAACACTGAAGCTTTCTTT. The encoded protein is CASRPLPDLAMNTEAFF.